This T cell receptor (beta chain) emerged from a study of blood T cell repertoires in COVID-19. This clone was observed once. In the source study's methods: It was from reference gene primer amplification that nucleated cell counts were estimated. Sequenced by immunoSEQ multiplex PCR; TCRdb stores in-frame clones only, minus some. Clone size and the V and J calls come from that table; the DNA yielded D and trimming. The sample has under 150,000 clones, roughly 80% seen once. The sequenced material came from peripheral blood. This TCR came from a man in his sixties with acute or convalescent COVID-19.

CDR3 coding DNA: TGTGCCAGCACCAGGACAGTAGTCCGTGGCTACACCTTC. Its translation is CASTRTVVRGYTF. The chain uses TRBV21-1 and TRBJ1-2; TRBD1, the table's D call, was not compared with the DNA. TRBV21-1 is a pseudogene locus. CDR3 size: 13 residues.